The rows below give T cell receptor beta chains drawn from one sample of a study of T cell responses to AZD1222 COVID-19 vaccine. The assay was immunoSEQ multiplex PCR, and TCRdb's table has in-frame clones only and misses some. This table holds around 90,000 clones, about 86% found once. Sequenced material: peripheral blood, taken on day 0 of AZD1222 vaccination. These receptors were obtained from an adult in good health. Both conserved end residues are part of each CDR3. The D gene is left open where the match is weak. Some rows mark clone size as missing; the rest say once, few, many or name a class of expanded clone.

d_gene | j_gene | v_gene | abundance | CDR3aa | CDR3nt
TRBD2 | TRBJ2-6 | TRBV3-1/TRBV3-2 | NA | CASRGTSGVSGANVLTF | TGTGCCAGCAGAGGCACTAGCGGGGTTTCTGGGGCCAACGTCCTGACTTTC
NA | TRBJ2-2 | TRBV19 | NA | CASRGRDTGELFF | TGTGCCAGTAGAGGCAGGGACACCGGGGAGCTGTTTTTT
NA | TRBJ1-2 | TRBV12-3/TRBV12-4 | few | CASSTGSNYGYTF | TGTGCCAGCAGTACCGGGAGTAACTATGGCTACACCTTC
NA | TRBJ2-2 | TRBV24-1 | NA | CATSDSQGRSSGELFF | TGTGCCACCAGTGATTCCCAAGGGAGGTCATCCGGGGAGCTGTTTTTT
NA | TRBJ1-5 | TRBV4-1 | once | CASSPVGQHNQPQHF | TGCGCCAGCAGCCCTGTAGGACAGCACAATCAGCCCCAGCATTTT
TRBD2 | TRBJ2-7 | TRBV7-8 | NA | CASSLQGGSEQYF | TGTGCCAGCAGCTTACAGGGAGGGTCCGAGCAGTACTTC
TRBD2 | TRBJ2-2 | TRBV6-5 | NA | CASTGSLAGGELFF | TGTGCCAGCACCGGGTCCCTAGCGGGTGGGGAGCTGTTTTTT
NA | TRBJ2-7 | TRBV5-5 | NA | CASSLWTANEQYF | TGTGCCAGCAGCTTGTGGACAGCCAACGAGCAGTACTTC
NA | TRBJ1-4 | TRBV11-2 | once | CASSLLPNEKLFF | TGTGCCAGCAGCTTACTCCCAAATGAAAAACTGTTTTTT
TRBD2 | TRBJ2-1 | TRBV2 | NA | CASRPGGPGAEQFF | TGTGCCAGCAGACCGGGGGGGCCTGGGGCTGAGCAGTTCTTC
NA | TRBJ1-6 | TRBV11-3 | NA | CASSPYTGLSSYNSPLHF | TGTGCCAGCAGCCCATACACGGGCCTTAGCTCCTATAATTCACCCCTCCACTTT
NA | TRBJ1-2 | TRBV19 | NA | CASSWLDSTIGYTF | TGTGCCAGTAGTTGGCTGGACAGTACTATTGGCTACACCTTC
TRBD1 | TRBJ2-7 | TRBV19 | NA | CASSPTGTASYEQYF | TGTGCCAGTAGTCCAACCGGGACAGCATCCTACGAGCAGTACTTC
TRBD2 | TRBJ2-3 | TRBV15 | NA | CATSRGVERGGTDTQYF | TGTGCCACCAGCAGGGGGGTGGAGCGGGGAGGCACAGATACGCAGTATTTT
NA | TRBJ1-1 | TRBV19 | NA | CASSLPGLGTEAFF | TGTGCCAGTAGTCTTCCAGGGTTGGGAACTGAAGCTTTCTTT